This TCR beta chain was sequenced for a study of Ad26.COV2.S vaccination and SARS-CoV-2 variants. Findings of the study overall: For non-spike TCRs, breadth in vaccine recipients resembled that in placebo recipients.

Treatment described: 15 to 20 received Ad26.COV2.S at low or high dose, single or two shots; five or six received placebo; per-sample allocation not given. Samples came from day 63 after the first vaccine or placebo injection. The repertoire was sequenced with immunoSEQ multiplex PCR; TCRdb's copy has only in-frame clones and lacks some. The sample holds 350,000 to 550,000 clones; roughly 87% are singletons and the top ten take 2.5%. Trimming took off 3 bases at V and 3 bases at J, with 12 bases between the two ends. Germline lookup yields CDR1 SEHNR and CDR2 FQNEAQ (reference sequence). CDR3 size: 15 residues. Only a few counts were recorded for this clone. Its cognate antigen is unknown.

Specimen: peripheral blood, collected in a trial of Ad26.COV2.S vaccine versus placebo. The V and J genes are TRBV7-9 and TRBJ1-5; D not certain. The receptor was isolated from a person aged 18-65 years who received the Ad26.COV2.S COVID-19 vaccine or a placebo. CDR3 DNA sequence: TGTGCCAGCAGCTTCGGCGACCCAGCCAATCAGCCCCAGCATTTT. As protein: CASSFGDPANQPQHF.